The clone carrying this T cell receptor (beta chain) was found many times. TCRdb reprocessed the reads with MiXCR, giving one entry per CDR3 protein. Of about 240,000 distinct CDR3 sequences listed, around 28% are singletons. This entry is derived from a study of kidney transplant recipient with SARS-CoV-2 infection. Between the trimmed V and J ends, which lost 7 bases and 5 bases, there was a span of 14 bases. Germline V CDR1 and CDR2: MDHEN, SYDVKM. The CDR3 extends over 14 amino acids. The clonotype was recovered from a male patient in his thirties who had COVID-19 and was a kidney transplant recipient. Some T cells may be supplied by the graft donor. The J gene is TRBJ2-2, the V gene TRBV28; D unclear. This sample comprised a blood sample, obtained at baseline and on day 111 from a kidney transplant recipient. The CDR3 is CASTLEQITGELFF. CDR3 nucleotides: TGTGCCAGCACCCTCGAACAGATAACCGGGGAGCTGTTTTTT.